The clone carrying this T cell receptor beta chain was picked up a small number of times. Antigen specificity is unknown. These data are taken from a study of blood T cells in healthy people across ages. Study-wide findings and caveats: Roughly linearly, TCR beta diversity per million T cells fell as age increased.

Germline assignment: CDR1 SQVTM and CDR2 ANQGSEA. V shed 1 base and J shed 8 bases, with 15 bases lying between them. CDR3 size: 14 residues. The authors ran a second PCR of roughly 6 to 12 cycles using a sample-barcoded 5' primer and a J-beta primer mix. TCRdb reprocessed the 5' RACE reads via MiXCR and lists one record per CDR3 protein. The repertoire holds approximately 1,700,000 distinct CDR3 sequences, with about two fifths as singletons. The specimen sequenced was blood. This receptor was obtained from a human donor in good health. This sequence joins TRBV29-1 and TRBJ2-1; D is possibly TRBD1 (6 bases). The CDR3 DNA reads TGCAGCGTTGAAGGGAACAGGGTAAGCGATGAGCAGTTCTTC. It yields the protein CSVEGNRVSDEQFF.